This T cell receptor (beta chain) was documented in a study of TIL therapy for anti-PD-1-resistant metastatic lung cancer. Study in general: Tumors were harvested before any PD-1/PD-L1 blockade.

Per germline, CDR1 MNHNS and CDR2 SASEGT. V was pared by 4 bases and J by 1 base, with 8 bases between. This CDR3 is 13 amino acids long. Points on this clone: Its antigen remains unidentified.

The libraries were made with immunoSEQ v3. This table comes from immunoSEQ multiplex PCR, and its TCRdb copy is limited to in-frame clones, with some not included. There are tens of thousands of clones in the sample; about 69% occur only once, and roughly 6.6% lies in the top ten. General study results and limits: TIL clonotype persistence in blood showed no apparent association with response.

The time point is: pre-treatment sample, taken before nivolumab and TIL therapy. Adults with stage 4 NSCLC were enrolled in a phase I trial. This TCR was recovered from a person aged 25 to 79 with non-small cell lung cancer. This specimen was blood, taken at baseline. The chain uses TRBV6-1 and TRBJ2-7; D not resolved. The CDR3 bases are TGTGCCAGCAGTGTTGGCTTTTCCTACGAGCAGTACTTC. As protein: CASSVGFSYEQYF.